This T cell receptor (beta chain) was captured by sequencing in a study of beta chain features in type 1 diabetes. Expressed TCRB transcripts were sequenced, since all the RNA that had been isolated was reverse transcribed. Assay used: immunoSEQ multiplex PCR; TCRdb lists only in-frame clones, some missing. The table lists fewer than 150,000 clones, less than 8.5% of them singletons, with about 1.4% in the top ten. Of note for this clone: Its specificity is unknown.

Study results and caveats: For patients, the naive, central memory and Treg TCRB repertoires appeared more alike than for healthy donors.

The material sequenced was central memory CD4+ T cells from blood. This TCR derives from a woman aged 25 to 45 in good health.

The CDR3 bases are TGTGCCAGCAGCACAGACAAGGGGAGGTACAATGAGCAGTTCTTC. This sequence encodes CASSTDKGRYNEQFF. The V call is TRBV7-3, the J call TRBJ2-1; a possible D gene is TRBD2 (6 bases). The CDR3 has 15 residues. V lost 5 bases, J lost 4 bases, and 15 bases lay in between. Germline assignment: CDR1 SGHTA and CDR2 FQGTGA.